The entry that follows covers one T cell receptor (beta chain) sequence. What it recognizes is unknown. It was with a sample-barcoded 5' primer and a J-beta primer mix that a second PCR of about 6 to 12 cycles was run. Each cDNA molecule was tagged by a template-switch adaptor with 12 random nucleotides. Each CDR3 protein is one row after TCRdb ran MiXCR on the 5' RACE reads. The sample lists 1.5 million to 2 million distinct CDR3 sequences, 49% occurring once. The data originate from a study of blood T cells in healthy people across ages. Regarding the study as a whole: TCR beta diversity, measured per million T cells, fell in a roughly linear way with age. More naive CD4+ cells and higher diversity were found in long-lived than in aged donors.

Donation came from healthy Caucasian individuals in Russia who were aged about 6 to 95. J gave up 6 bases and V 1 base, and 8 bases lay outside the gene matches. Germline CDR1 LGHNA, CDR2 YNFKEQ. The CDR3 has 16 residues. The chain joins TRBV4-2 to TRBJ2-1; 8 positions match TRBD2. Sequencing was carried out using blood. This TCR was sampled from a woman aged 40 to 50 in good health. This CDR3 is CASSQGQGGGTNEQFF. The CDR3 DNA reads TGTGCCAGCAGCCAAGGTCAAGGCGGGGGGACCAATGAGCAGTTCTTC.